Listed here are 8 T cell receptor beta chains from one sample, sequenced in a study of cytomegalovirus exposure and HLA in healthy donors. In the PCR, 60 Vbeta and 13 Jbeta primers were used. TCRdb's table, derived via immunoSEQ multiplex PCR, lists solely in-frame clones and lacks some. Among under 200,000 clones listed, roughly 80% were seen once. Sample: PBMCs. These receptors were obtained from a man aged 40-49 years in good health and CMV-seropositive.

V is TRBV18 and J is TRBJ2-1; TRBD2 agrees at 8 bases. Unmatched junction bases numbered 7, after V lost 3 bases and J lost 9 bases. The V gene's germline CDR1 is KGHSH and CDR2 LQKENI. CDR3 length: 14 residues. In nucleotides, the CDR3 is TGTGCCAGCTCACCTAAAGCGGGGGTCACTGAGCAGTTCTTC. Amino acids: CASSPKAGVTEQFF.

The V call is TRBV9, the J call TRBJ2-7; D may be TRBD2 (6 bases). CDR3 length: 13 residues. V was cut by 4 bases and J by 1 base, with 9 bases left in between. Germline V lookup: CDR1 SGDLS, CDR2 YYNGEE. As DNA, the CDR3 is TGTGCCAGCAGCCCCGGGACTTCCTACGAGCAGTACTTC. Amino acids: CASSPGTSYEQYF.

This clone has only a few counts. CDR3 sequence reads: CASSVGSGGADQFF. CDR3 bases: TGTGCCAGCAGTGTTGGTAGCGGGGGGGCCGATCAGTTCTTC. The chain has TRBV6-4 and TRBJ2-1; 11 bases align to TRBD2. V lost 4 bases to trimming and J lost 13 bases; unmatched junction nucleotides: 9. Looked up from germline, CDR1 is MRHNA and CDR2 is SNTAGT. This CDR3 spans 14 amino acids.

This clone was found a few times. The genes are TRBV9 and TRBJ2-3; no reliable D call. CDR3 length equals 14 residues. Germline V gives CDR1 SGDLS, CDR2 YYNGEE. The germline V and J ends were trimmed by 4 bases and 0 bases, with 9 bases remaining between them. Written as DNA, the CDR3 is TGTGCCAGCAGCATCCAGACTAGCACAGATACGCAGTATTTT. Its translation is CASSIQTSTDTQYF.

This rearrangement joins TRBV27 to TRBJ2-3; 7 nucleotides agree with TRBD1. V lost 8 bases to trimming and J lost 1 base; unmatched junction nucleotides: 0. The germline V gene encodes CDR1 MNHEY and CDR2 SMNVEV (reference sequence). CDR3 length equals 12 residues. Here the CDR3 DNA reads TGTGCCAGCGGGACAGGCACAGATACGCAGTATTTT. This gives the protein CASGTGTDTQYF.

The chain employs TRBV7-2 and TRBJ2-1, with TRBD2 matching 7 bases. The CDR3 consists of 14 residues. Unmatched junction bases numbered 10, after V lost 10 bases and J lost 4 bases. From germline, CDR1 is SGHTA and CDR2 FQGNSA. The CDR3 DNA is TGTGCCACCCGGGGGGATATTAGTTACAATGAGCAGTTCTTC. Amino acid sequence: CATRGDISYNEQFF.

CDR3 sequence: CASSTGDYGYTF. The CDR3 bases are TGTGCCAGCAGTACAGGGGACTATGGCTACACCTTC. J is TRBJ1-2 and V is TRBV6-5; 7 bases align to TRBD1. The CDR3 contains 12 residues. Per the germline V gene, CDR1 is MNHEY and CDR2 is SVGAGI. The V segment lost 5 bases and the J segment 3 bases; nucleotides outside the gene matches: 0.

The V gene is TRBV7-8, the J gene TRBJ1-1, with D possibly being TRBD1 (6 bases). Trimming stripped 5 bases from V and 4 bases from J, with 17 bases between. This CDR3 spans 15 amino acids. Germline CDR1 SGHVS, CDR2 FQNEAQ. CDR3 DNA sequence: TGTGCCAGCAGCCCTAACAGGGCCCGCTCCACTGAAGCTTTCTTT. This codes for CASSPNRARSTEAFF. The entire variable domain, with the rest obtained from reference TRBV7-8 and TRBJ1-1, is as follows: GAGVSQSPRYKVAKRGQDVALRCDPISGHVSLFWYQQALGQGPEFLTYFQNEAQLDKSGLPSDRFFAERPEGSVSTLKIQRTQQEDSAVYLCASSPNRARSTEAFFGQGTRLTVV.